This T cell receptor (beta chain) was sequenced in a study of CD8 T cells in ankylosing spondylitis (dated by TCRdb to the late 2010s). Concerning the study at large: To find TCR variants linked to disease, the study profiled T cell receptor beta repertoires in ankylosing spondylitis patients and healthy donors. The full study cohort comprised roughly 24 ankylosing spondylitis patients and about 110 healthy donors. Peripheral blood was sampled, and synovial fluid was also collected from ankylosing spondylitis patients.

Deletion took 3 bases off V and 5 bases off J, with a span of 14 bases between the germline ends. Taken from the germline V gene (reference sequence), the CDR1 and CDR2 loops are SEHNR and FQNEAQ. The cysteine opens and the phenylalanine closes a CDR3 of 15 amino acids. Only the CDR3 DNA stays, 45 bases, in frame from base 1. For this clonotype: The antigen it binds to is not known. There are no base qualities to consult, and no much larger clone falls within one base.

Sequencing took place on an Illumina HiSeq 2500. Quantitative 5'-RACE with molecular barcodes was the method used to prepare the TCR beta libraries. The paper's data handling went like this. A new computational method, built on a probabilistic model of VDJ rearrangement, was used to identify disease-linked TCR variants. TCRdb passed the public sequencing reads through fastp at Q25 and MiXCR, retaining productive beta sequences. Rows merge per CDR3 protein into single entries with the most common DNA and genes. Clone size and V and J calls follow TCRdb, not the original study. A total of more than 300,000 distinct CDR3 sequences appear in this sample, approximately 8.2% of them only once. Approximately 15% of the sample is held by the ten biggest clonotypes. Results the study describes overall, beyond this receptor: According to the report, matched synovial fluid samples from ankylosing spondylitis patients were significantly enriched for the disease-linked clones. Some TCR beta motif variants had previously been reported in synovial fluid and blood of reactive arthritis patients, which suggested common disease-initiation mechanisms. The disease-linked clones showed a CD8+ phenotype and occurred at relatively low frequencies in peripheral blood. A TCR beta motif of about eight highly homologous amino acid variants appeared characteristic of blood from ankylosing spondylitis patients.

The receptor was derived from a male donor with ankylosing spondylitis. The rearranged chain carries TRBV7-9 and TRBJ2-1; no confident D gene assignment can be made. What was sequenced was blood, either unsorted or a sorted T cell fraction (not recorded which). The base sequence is TGTGCCAGCAGCTTGGGCCGAGTCAGAAACAATGAGCAGTTCTTC. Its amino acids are CASSLGRVRNNEQFF. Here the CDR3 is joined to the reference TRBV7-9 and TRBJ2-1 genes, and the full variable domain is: DTGVSQNPRHKITKRGQNVTFRCDPISEHNRLYWYRQTLGQGPEFLTYFQNEAQLEKSRLLSDRFSAERPKGSFSTLEIQRTEQGDSAMYLCASSLGRVRNNEQFFGPGTRLTVL.